This T cell receptor beta chain was captured by sequencing in a study of cytomegalovirus exposure and HLA in healthy donors. The CDR3 runs 16 residues. The germline gives CDR1 KGHSH, CDR2 LQKENI. V was cut by 2 bases and J by 1 base, with 14 bases left in between. The table came from immunoSEQ multiplex PCR; TCRdb's copy has only in-frame clones and leaves some out. Among approximately 240,000 clones, around nine tenths were seen once, and the ten largest hold around 1%. The donors belonged to the approximately 120-subject validation cohort, separate from the approximately 670-subject first cohort. The sample taken for sequencing was PBMCs. This chain connects TRBV18 to TRBJ1-1; perhaps TRBD1 as D (5 bases). The clonotype comes from a woman aged 18-30 years in good health and CMV-seronegative. The CDR3 nucleotides are TGTGCCAGCTCACCAATTACAGGCAGTTGGAACACTGAAGCTTTCTTT. This translates into CASSPITGSWNTEAFF.